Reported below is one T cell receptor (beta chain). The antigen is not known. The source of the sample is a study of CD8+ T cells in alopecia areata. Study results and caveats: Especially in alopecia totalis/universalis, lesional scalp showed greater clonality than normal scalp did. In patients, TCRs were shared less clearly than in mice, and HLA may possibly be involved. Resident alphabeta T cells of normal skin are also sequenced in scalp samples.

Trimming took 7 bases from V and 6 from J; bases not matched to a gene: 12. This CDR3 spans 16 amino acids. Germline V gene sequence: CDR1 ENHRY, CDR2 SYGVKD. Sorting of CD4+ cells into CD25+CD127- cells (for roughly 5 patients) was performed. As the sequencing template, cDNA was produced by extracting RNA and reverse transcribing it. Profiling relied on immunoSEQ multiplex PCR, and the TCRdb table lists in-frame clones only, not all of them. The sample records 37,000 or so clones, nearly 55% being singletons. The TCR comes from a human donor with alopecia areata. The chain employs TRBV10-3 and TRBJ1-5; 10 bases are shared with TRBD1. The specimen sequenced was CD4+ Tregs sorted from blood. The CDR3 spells CAITYLDRGLCQPQHF. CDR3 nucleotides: TGTGCCATCACCTATTTAGACAGGGGGCTGTGTCAGCCCCAGCATTTT.